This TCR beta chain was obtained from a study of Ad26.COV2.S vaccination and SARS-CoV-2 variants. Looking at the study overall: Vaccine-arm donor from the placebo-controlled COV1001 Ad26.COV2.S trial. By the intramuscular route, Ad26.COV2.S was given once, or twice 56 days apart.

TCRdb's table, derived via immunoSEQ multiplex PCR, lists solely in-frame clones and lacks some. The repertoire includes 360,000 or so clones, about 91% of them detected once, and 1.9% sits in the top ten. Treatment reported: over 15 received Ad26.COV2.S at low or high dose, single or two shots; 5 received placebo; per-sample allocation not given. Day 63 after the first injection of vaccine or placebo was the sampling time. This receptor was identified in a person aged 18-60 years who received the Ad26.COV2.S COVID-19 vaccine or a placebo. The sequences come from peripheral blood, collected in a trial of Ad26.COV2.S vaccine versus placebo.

CDR3 nucleotide sequence: TGCGCCAGCAGCCAAGAAGGACAGCACAATCAGCCCCAGCATTTT. Translation: CASSQEGQHNQPQHF. V usage is TRBV4-1 and J usage is TRBJ1-5; D perhaps matches TRBD1 (6 bases). Per germline, CDR1 MGHRA and CDR2 YSYEKL. Trimming cost V 0 bases and J 3 bases, with 9 bases left between them. The CDR3 has 15 amino acids.